Below are 31 T cell receptor beta chains sequenced from a single sample in a study of shared clonotypes between healthy human individuals (dated by TCRdb to 2020 to 2021). The library was produced with the immunoSEQ multiplex PCR assay. TCRdb took this table from immuneACCESS and kept in-frame rearrangements with V and J called. Such tables lack part of the clones; where checked against another copy, unresolved V genes explain under half of the gap, and the rest is unexplained. The table for this sample lists approximately 1,500,000 clones; around 97% of them were counted only once. Clones ranked in the top ten supply about 1.2% of the sample. The material sequenced was naive CD4+ T cells sorted from blood. What this sample's cell subset or site label stands for: CD45RA+ positively selected. The receptors shown here come from a man aged 25 to 45 in good health.

The genes are TRBV28 and TRBJ2-6; D call uncertain. V lost 1 base, J lost 0 bases, and 10 bases lay in between. CDR1 MDHEN and CDR2 SYDVKM come from the germline V gene. The CDR3 runs to 17 residues. The CDR3 is CASSLFTVSSGANVLTF. CDR3 nucleotide sequence: TGTGCCAGCAGTTTATTCACCGTTAGCTCTGGGGCCAACGTCCTGACTTTC.

The chain joins TRBV9 to TRBJ2-2; the D is unclear. This CDR3 is built from 14 residues. CDR1 and CDR2 from the germline V gene are SGDLS and YYNGEE. V was cut by 0 bases and J by 4 bases, with 7 bases left in between. The CDR3 spells CASSVVLGTGELFF. CDR3 nucleotides: TGTGCCAGCAGCGTAGTTCTGGGCACCGGGGAGCTGTTTTTT.

To note about this clone: At the DNA level, this CDR3 is encoded by other sequences in the same sample as well. The V call is TRBV5-1, the J call TRBJ2-5; maybe TRBD1 (5 bases). The CDR3 has 14 residues. Germline V CDR1 and CDR2: SGHRS, YFSETQ. The V end lost 0 bases, the J end lost 3 bases, and 9 bases lay between the germline ends. The CDR3 sequence is CASSLGQGEETQYF. The CDR3 nucleotides are TGCGCCAGCAGCTTGGGGCAGGGCGAAGAGACCCAGTACTTC.

The chain joins TRBV11-2 to TRBJ2-5; D gene uncertain. There are 14 residues in the CDR3. From germline, CDR1 is SGHAT and CDR2 FQNNGV. The V end lost 2 bases, the J end lost 0 bases, and 7 bases lay between the germline ends. CDR3 sequence reads: CASSLRVHQETQYF. The CDR3 bases are TGTGCCAGCAGCTTAAGGGTCCACCAAGAGACCCAGTACTTC.

This chain links TRBV5-1 with TRBJ1-1; 8 bases fit TRBD1. CDR3 length equals 13 residues. With 0 bases clipped from V and 10 bases from J, the junction kept 5 bases outside the gene matches. Looked up from germline, CDR1 is SGHRS and CDR2 is YFSETQ. CDR3 DNA sequence: TGCGCCAGCAGCTTGGGAGACAGGGGAGGAGCTTTCTTT. It is translated as CASSLGDRGGAFF.

The J gene is TRBJ2-1, the V gene TRBV6-4; possible D gene TRBD2, 6 bases. The CDR3 runs 13 residues. With 4 bases removed from V and 6 bases from J, the gap between germline ends came to 10 bases. The germline gives CDR1 MRHNA, CDR2 SNTAGT. The DNA for the CDR3 is TGTGCCAGCAGTGTTCAGGGAGGCAATGAGCAGTTCTTC. It translates to CASSVQGGNEQFF.

V and J are TRBV7-9 and TRBJ2-3, with 7 bases fitting TRBD2. Germline lookup yields CDR1 SEHNR and CDR2 FQNEAQ (reference sequence). The CDR3 is 15 amino acids. V was pared by 5 bases and J by 1 base, with 6 bases of the junction left unmatched. In nucleotides, the CDR3 is TGTGCCAGCAGCCCGCTAGCGGAAGGCACAGATACGCAGTATTTT. This sequence encodes CASSPLAEGTDTQYF. Looking up the rest from reference TRBV7-9 and TRBJ2-3 gives the full variable domain: DTGVSQNPRHKITKRGQNVTFRCDPISEHNRLYWYRQTLGQGPEFLTYFQNEAQLEKSRLLSDRFSAERPKGSFSTLEIQRTEQGDSAMYLCASSPLAEGTDTQYFGPGTRLTVL.

For this clone: Other DNA variants within this sample encode the same CDR3. The chain employs TRBV10-1 and TRBJ2-1; no firm D call. This CDR3 has 15 amino acids. Trimming took 3 bases from V and 4 from J, leaving 13 bases between them. Germline-derived CDR1 and CDR2 are WNHNN and SYGVQD (reference sequence). The CDR3: CASSERPSGYNEQFF. The CDR3 coding sequence is TGCGCCAGCAGTGAAAGGCCCAGTGGGTACAATGAGCAGTTCTTC.

J is TRBJ2-2 and V is TRBV7-9; the D is unclear. The CDR3 length is 14 residues. Germline assignment: CDR1 SEHNR and CDR2 FQNEAQ (reference sequence). V was trimmed by 5 bases and J by 2 bases, leaving 9 bases between them. CDR3 nucleotide sequence: TGTGCCAGCAGCCTTAACTTAAACACCGGGGAGCTGTTTTTT. This codes for CASSLNLNTGELFF.

This clone was seen once. The gene calls are TRBV30 and TRBJ2-7, with 15 nucleotides matching TRBD2. The ends lost 8 bases at V and 6 bases at J; junction bases unmatched: 20. Looked up from germline, CDR1 is GTSNPN and CDR2 is SVGIG (reference sequence). The CDR3 runs to 18 residues. CDR3 protein: CAPQLKPGLAGGTGEQYF. Here the CDR3 DNA reads TGTGCCCCCCAACTAAAGCCGGGACTAGCGGGAGGAACGGGCGAGCAGTACTTC.

This chain uses TRBV30 with TRBJ1-2; D remains ambiguous. The V gene lost 2 bases and the J gene lost 4 bases, with 8 bases spanning the gap. The germline V gene has CDR1 GTSNPN and CDR2 SVGIG (reference sequence). The CDR3 has 12 residues. The CDR3 DNA follows: TGTGCCTGGAGTCCAGGACTCTATGGCTACACCTTC. Translated, it gives CAWSPGLYGYTF. The full variable domain, in which reference TRBV30 and TRBJ1-2 provide the parts outside the CDR3, is SQTIHQWPATLVQPVGSPLSLECTVEGTSNPNLYWYRQAAGRGLQLLFYSVGIGQISSEVPQNLSASRPQDRQFILSSKKLLLSDSGFYLCAWSPGLYGYTFGSGTRLTVV.

The chain couples TRBV7-6 to TRBJ2-2; 10 nucleotides line up with TRBD2. Trimming cost V 2 bases and J 5 bases; bases outside gene matches: 2. CDR1 SGHVS and CDR2 FNYEAQ come from the germline V gene. CDR3 length: 15 residues. In DNA form, the CDR3 reads TGTGCCAGCAGCTTAAGGACTAGCGGTACCGGGGAGCTGTTTTTT. Amino acids: CASSLRTSGTGELFF.

This chain uses TRBV28 with TRBJ2-7; 11 bases align to TRBD2. Looked up from germline, CDR1 is MDHEN and CDR2 is SYDVKM. This CDR3 spans 15 amino acids. Unmatched junction bases numbered 7, after V lost 5 bases and J lost 4 bases. CDR3 nucleotide sequence: TGTGCCAGCAGTCGCCTTAGCGGGAGGGGATACGAGCAGTACTTC. Amino acid sequence: CASSRLSGRGYEQYF.

In its sample, this clone was seen once. The chain employs TRBV6-1 and TRBJ2-1; D is uncertain. Germline assignment: CDR1 MNHNS and CDR2 SASEGT. There are 13 residues in the CDR3. Between the trimmed V and J ends, which lost 7 bases and 0 bases, there was a span of 7 bases. The CDR3 region has the DNA TGTGCCAGCACGAGAGGCTCCTACAATGAGCAGTTCTTC. Translation gives CASTRGSYNEQFF.

This clone has only one observation. The CDR3 DNA reads as TGCGCCAGCAGCCCTGGAGTCGTGGAGGGGGAGTACGAGCAGTACTTC. Its protein is CASSPGVVEGEYEQYF. The chain carries TRBV5-1 and TRBJ2-7, with D perhaps being TRBD1 or TRBD2 (6 bases each). The germline V gene has CDR1 SGHRS and CDR2 YFSETQ. The CDR3 runs to 16 residues. Deletions cut 4 bases from V and 4 bases from J, with 21 bases between.

This chain links TRBV6-6 with TRBJ2-1, with D hard to call. Germline CDR1 MNHNY, CDR2 SVGAGI (reference sequence). This CDR3 spans 12 amino acids. The V end was cut by 4 bases, the J end by 9 bases, with 10 bases between. CDR3 in amino acids: CASSSRQTEQFF. CDR3 in DNA: TGTGCCAGCAGTTCGAGACAAACTGAGCAGTTCTTC.

The rearrangement joins TRBV5-4 to TRBJ2-7; TRBD1 matches at 9 bases. V dropped 2 bases and J dropped 3; count of bases not matched to a gene: 9. The CDR3 has 16 amino acids. CDR1 and CDR2 from the germline V gene are SGHNT and YYREEE (reference sequence). The CDR3 reads CASSLARTGAGYEQYF. The CDR3 DNA reads TGTGCCAGCAGCTTAGCTCGGACAGGGGCCGGCTACGAGCAGTACTTC.

The chain is built from TRBV5-6 and TRBJ1-1; 8 bases align to TRBD1. CDR1 and CDR2 (germline): SGHDT, YYEEEE. This CDR3 spans 12 amino acids. V lost 4 bases, J lost 8 bases, and 4 bases stayed unmatched. The CDR3 sequence is CASSLRTGEAFF. CDR3 nucleotide sequence: TGTGCCAGCAGCCTACGGACAGGGGAAGCTTTCTTT.

The chain couples TRBV14 to TRBJ2-7; 7 positions match TRBD2. CDR1 and CDR2 from the germline V gene are SGHDN and FVKESK. The CDR3 has 14 residues. With V trimmed by 4 bases and J by 6 bases, 9 bases remained unmatched. The CDR3: CASSPEGRGSEQYF. The CDR3 DNA reads as TGTGCCAGCAGCCCGGAGGGTCGCGGGAGCGAGCAGTACTTC.

The chain uses TRBV7-9 and TRBJ2-5; TRBD1 aligns across 7 bases. The trim removed 5 bases at V and 5 bases at J, leaving 11 bases unmatched. Per the germline V gene, CDR1 is SEHNR and CDR2 is FQNEAQ (reference sequence). This CDR3 comprises 15 residues. CDR3 in DNA: TGTGCCAGCAGCCTCGGACAGGCTTGGGGGGAGACCCAGTACTTC. This sequence encodes CASSLGQAWGETQYF.

As regards this clone: At one end the junction does not follow the germline gene, possibly because of a read error. The V call is TRBV7-7, the J call TRBJ2-3; a possible D gene is TRBD2 (5 bases). This CDR3 is built from 17 residues. Germline CDR1 is SSHAT and CDR2 is FNYEAQ (reference sequence). The CDR3 DNA is TGTGCTAGCAACCCAAGGGCTGATCCGGAGGATTTGGATACGCAGTATTTT. It translates to CASNPRADPEDLDTQYF.

The rearrangement links TRBV11-3 to TRBJ2-2; TRBD1 matches at 7 bases. This CDR3 region has 15 residues. V gave up 3 bases and J gave up 0 bases; unmatched junction bases: 1. Looked up from germline, CDR1 is SGHNT and CDR2 is YENEEA. The CDR3, as DNA: TGTGCCAGCAGCTTGGGACAGACGAACACCGGGGAGCTGTTTTTT. It yields the protein CASSLGQTNTGELFF.

CDR3 region: CATSREYPHEQFF. The CDR3 DNA is TGTGCCACCAGCAGAGAGTATCCCCATGAGCAGTTCTTC. V and J are TRBV15 and TRBJ2-1; D unresolved. Trimming removed 0 bases at V and 8 bases at J, with 8 bases between. The CDR3 is 13 residues long. Looked up from germline, CDR1 is LNHNV and CDR2 is YYDKDF (reference sequence).

CDR3 sequence: CAISGGWIGTQVDTQYF. The CDR3 DNA follows: TGTGCCATCAGTGGGGGATGGATCGGGACCCAAGTCGATACGCAGTATTTT. The V call is TRBV10-3, the J call TRBJ2-3; D is perhaps TRBD1 or TRBD2 (5 bases each). The CDR3 contains 17 residues. Germline-derived CDR1 and CDR2 are ENHRY and SYGVKD. The germline V and J ends were trimmed by 4 bases and 6 bases, with 23 bases remaining between them.

In regard to this clone: This same CDR3 is encoded by further DNA sequences in the sample. The gene calls are TRBV18 and TRBJ2-1; unclear D gene. Germline lookup yields CDR1 KGHSH and CDR2 LQKENI. V was cut by 3 bases and J by 1 base, with 10 bases left in between. The CDR3 runs 15 residues. CDR3 sequence (DNA): TGTGCCAGCTCACCTTTGCGGAGTTCCTACAATGAGCAGTTCTTC. Translation gives CASSPLRSSYNEQFF.

The J gene is TRBJ2-7, the V gene TRBV29-1; a weak D match, TRBD2 (5 bases). The CDR3 contains 15 residues. Trimming removed 7 bases from V and 2 bases from J, with 21 bases in between. Germline CDR1 and CDR2: SQVTM and ANQGSEA. DNA for the CDR3: TGCAGCGCCAGAGGTAGGGAGACACCAGCCTACGAGCAGTACTTC. Translated: CSARGRETPAYEQYF.

The genes are TRBV4-1 and TRBJ1-2; a weak D match, TRBD1 (5 bases). The V end was cut by 1 base, the J end by 6 bases, with 12 bases between. This CDR3 is 14 amino acids long. CDR1 MGHRA and CDR2 YSYEKL come from the germline V gene. In nucleotides, the CDR3 is TGCGCCAGCAGCCAAGTCGCCAGGGTAGATGGCTACACCTTC. Protein sequence: CASSQVARVDGYTF.

CDR3 in DNA: TGTGCCAGCAACCTACGAACCCATGAGCAGTTCTTC. Amino acid sequence: CASNLRTHEQFF. The chain employs TRBV11-2 and TRBJ2-1; no clear D gene. The V and J ends lost 7 bases and 8 bases respectively, with 12 bases between them. There are 12 residues in the CDR3. Germline V lookup: CDR1 SGHAT, CDR2 FQNNGV.

The chain links TRBV29-1 to TRBJ1-1; D is possibly TRBD1 (6 bases). Germline CDR1 and CDR2: SQVTM and ANQGSEA. The CDR3 is made up of 14 amino acids. The germline V and J ends were trimmed by 3 bases and 5 bases, with 16 bases remaining between them. CDR3 residues: CSVERGFGVTEAFF. The CDR3 DNA sequence: TGCAGCGTTGAGAGGGGGTTTGGGGTGACTGAAGCTTTCTTT.

The chain links TRBV9 to TRBJ2-7; maybe TRBD1 (6 bases). The CDR3 runs to 15 residues. Trimming left V 0 bases short and J 9 bases short, with 19 bases between. In germline, CDR1 is SGDLS, CDR2 YYNGEE. CDR3 sequence (DNA): TGTGCCAGCAGCGTAGAAGGGGCCATTGGGGGCGGGCAGTACTTC. Protein sequence: CASSVEGAIGGGQYF. Together with reference TRBV9 and TRBJ2-7, the CDR3 gives the full variable domain: DSGVTQTPKHLITATGQRVTLRCSPRSGDLSVYWYQQSLDQGLQFLIQYYNGEERAKGNILERFSAQQFPDLHSELNLSSLELGDSALYFCASSVEGAIGGGQYFGPGTRLTVT.

V is TRBV10-2 and J is TRBJ2-7; D may be TRBD2 (5 bases). V lost 3 bases, J lost 7 bases, and 16 bases lay in between. Germline-derived CDR1 and CDR2 are WSHSY and SAAADI. The CDR3 extends over 14 amino acids. The CDR3 is CASSDRTPRTEQYF. CDR3 coding DNA: TGCGCCAGCAGTGACCGGACCCCCCGGACTGAGCAGTACTTC.